Each of the 6 T cell receptor beta chains below was sequenced from the same sample in a study of CD8+ T cells in alopecia areata. Extracted RNA was reverse transcribed into cDNA, the sequencing template. The protocol was immunoSEQ multiplex PCR, while the TCRdb copy is restricted to in-frame clones and leaves out a portion. The sample carries 70,000 to 95,000 clones, 51% recorded once. Sequenced input: NKG2D-high CD8+ T cells sorted from blood. Every receptor here comes from a human donor with alopecia areata.

This clone was found once. J is TRBJ2-1 and V is TRBV20-1; no reliable D call. Trimming took 5 bases from V and 4 from J, leaving 3 bases between them. The CDR3 covers 10 residues. Germline V lookup: CDR1 DFQATT, CDR2 SNEGSKA (reference sequence). The CDR3 sequence: CSAGYNEQFF. The DNA of the CDR3 is TGCAGTGCTGGGTACAATGAGCAGTTCTTC.

V usage is TRBV5-1 and J usage is TRBJ2-1, with D unresolved. With 2 bases removed from V and 10 bases from J, the gap between germline ends came to 13 bases. The CDR3 is 13 residues long. Germline V gene data show CDR1 as SGHRS and CDR2 as YFSETQ. CDR3 protein: CASSFELLWEQFF. The CDR3 nucleotides are TGCGCCAGCAGCTTTGAGTTGTTATGGGAGCAGTTCTTC.

This chain uses TRBV2 with TRBJ1-1; D uncertain. This CDR3 region has 12 residues. V was cut by 7 bases and J by 5 bases, with 11 bases left in between. The germline V gene encodes CDR1 SNHLY and CDR2 FYNNEI. CDR3: CASTALETEAFF. As DNA, the CDR3 is TGTGCCAGCACGGCCCTCGAAACTGAAGCTTTCTTT. The whole variable domain, remainder taken from reference TRBV2 and TRBJ1-1, is EPEVTQTPSHQVTQMGQEVILRCVPISNHLYFYWYRQILGQKVEFLVSFYNNEISEKSEIFDDQFSVERPDGSNFTLKIRSTKLEDSAMYFCASTALETEAFFGQGTRLTVV.

V usage is TRBV11-2 and J usage is TRBJ2-1; the match to TRBD2 covers 8 bases. The CDR3 covers 14 residues. With V trimmed by 4 bases and J by 3 bases, 2 bases remained unmatched. Looked up from germline, CDR1 is SGHAT and CDR2 is FQNNGV. CDR3 protein: CASSWTSNYNEQFF. CDR3 bases: TGTGCCAGCAGCTGGACTAGCAACTACAATGAGCAGTTCTTC.

V gene TRBV9 combines with J gene TRBJ1-5, with D perhaps matching TRBD1 (5 bases). Germline assignment: CDR1 SGDLS and CDR2 YYNGEE. V lost 2 bases, J lost 8 bases, and 17 bases lay in between. The CDR3 loop spans 15 amino acids. The chain's CDR3 is CASSVWDGRGEPQHF. Here the CDR3 DNA reads TGTGCCAGCAGCGTCTGGGACGGTCGTGGGGAGCCCCAGCATTTT.

The gene calls are TRBV29-1 and TRBJ2-7; 8 nucleotides align to TRBD1. There are 13 residues in the CDR3. CDR1 and CDR2 from the germline V gene are SQVTM and ANQGSEA. The V and J ends lost 2 bases and 2 bases, in that order; junction bases with no gene match: 2. The CDR3 loop reads CSVETTGAYEQYF. The CDR3 DNA is TGCAGCGTTGAAACGACAGGGGCCTACGAGCAGTACTTC.